A single sample gave rise to the 21 T cell receptor beta chains below, sequenced in a study of immune cell composition in non-small cell lung cancer. Repertoires were generated with immunoSEQ multiplex PCR, while TCRdb's copy carries only in-frame clones and drops some. The sample lists roughly 2,400 clones, roughly four fifths occurring once. The data were also submitted as part of a second study, on CD4 T cells in lung cancer.

Sequenced sample: lung tumor tissue. These receptors came from a human donor with non-small cell lung cancer.

This chain uses TRBV7-9 with TRBJ2-5, with 8 bases matching TRBD2. Germline trimming cut 2 bases from V and 1 base from J; bases unmatched to any gene: 15. CDR1 SEHNR and CDR2 FQNEAQ come from the germline V gene (reference sequence). CDR3 length: 19 amino acids. The CDR3 nucleotides are TGTGCCAGCAGCTTACCAAAGTTTATAGTAGCGGGATTCCAAGAGACCCAGTACTTC. It encodes CASSLPKFIVAGFQETQYF.

Written as DNA, the CDR3 is TGTGCCAGCGGAGAGTCCGATGACACCGGGGAGCTGTTTTTT. Its translation is CASGESDDTGELFF. The V and J genes are TRBV6-4 and TRBJ2-2; no clear D. The CDR3 sequence is 14 residues long. Per germline, CDR1 MRHNA and CDR2 SNTAGT. V was pared by 8 bases and J by 3 bases, with 13 bases between.

The CDR3 sequence: CSVEDQGLAGEMGWETQYF. In DNA form, the CDR3 reads TGCAGCGTTGAAGATCAGGGACTAGCGGGAGAAATGGGGTGGGAGACCCAGTACTTC. The rearrangement joins TRBV29-1 to TRBJ2-5, with TRBD2 identical over 14 bases. CDR3 length: 19 residues. V gave up 0 bases and J gave up 5 bases; unmatched junction bases: 14. Germline V gene lookup returns CDR1 SQVTM and CDR2 ANQGSEA. Full variable domain (outside the CDR3, taken from reference TRBV29-1 and TRBJ2-5): SAVISQKPSRDICQRGTSLTIQCQVDSQVTMMFWYRQQPGQSLTLIATANQGSEATYESGFVIDKFPISRPNLTFSTLTVSNMSPEDSSIYLCSVEDQGLAGEMGWETQYFGPGTRLLVL.

This chain joins TRBV2 and TRBJ2-7, with D possibly TRBD2 on 6 matching bases. The V end was cut by 7 bases, the J end by 3 bases, with 22 bases between. The germline V gene has CDR1 SNHLY and CDR2 FYNNEI. The CDR3 totals 16 residues. CDR3 DNA sequence: TGTGCCAGCACTAAACAGCCCCGGGACTTCATCTACGAGCAGTACGTC. Its translation: CASTKQPRDFIYEQYV.

This clone appeared once. The rearrangement joins TRBV6-4 to TRBJ2-3, with TRBD2 identical over 9 bases. V lost 2 bases and J lost 6; bases outside the gene matches: 9. Per germline, CDR1 MRHNA and CDR2 SNTAGT. The CDR3 totals 16 residues. The CDR3 reads CASSDTPGTSSDTQYF. The CDR3 DNA is TGTGCCAGCAGTGACACGCCCGGGACTAGCTCCGATACGCAGTATTTT.

The CDR3 protein is CASSHGVGRPSTDTQYF. The CDR3 DNA follows: TGTGCCAGCAGCCATGGGGTCGGGAGGCCGAGCACAGATACGCAGTATTTT. The chain recombines TRBV14 with TRBJ2-3; 7 positions agree with TRBD2. From germline, CDR1 is SGHDN and CDR2 FVKESK. The CDR3 consists of 17 residues. V lost 3 bases to trimming and J lost 0 bases; unmatched junction nucleotides: 9. Full variable domain (remainder filled in from reference TRBV14 and TRBJ2-3): EAGVTQFPSHSVIEKGQTVTLRCDPISGHDNLYWYRRVMGKEIKFLLHFVKESKQDESGMPNNRFLAERTGGTYSTLKVQPAELEDSGVYFCASSHGVGRPSTDTQYFGPGTRLTVL.

CDR3 bases: TGTGCCAGCAGAGGCGGAAACTCTGGAAACACCATATATTTT. Protein sequence: CASRGGNSGNTIYF. The chain is built from TRBV2 and TRBJ1-3, with unresolved D. V gave up 6 bases and J gave up 0 bases, with 9 bases separating them. Per the germline V gene, CDR1 is SNHLY and CDR2 is FYNNEI. This CDR3 is built from 14 residues.

In this sample, this clone turned up a few times. The genes are TRBV2 and TRBJ1-2; the D gene is possibly TRBD1 (5 bases). The ends were cut back, 2 bases at V and 6 bases at J, with 13 bases in the middle. Germline V gene sequence: CDR1 SNHLY, CDR2 FYNNEI. The CDR3 loop spans 14 amino acids. CDR3 residues: CASSELQDVDGYTF. The CDR3 nucleotides are TGTGCCAGCAGTGAACTACAGGATGTGGATGGCTACACCTTC.

Regarding this clone: Germline is not matched at one junction end, which may reflect a read error. This sequence joins TRBV9 and TRBJ2-5, with 11 bases fitting TRBD2. Germline assignment: CDR1 SGDLS and CDR2 YYNGEE. CDR3 size: 15 residues. The CDR3 reads CASSYGLAGDPTQYF. CDR3 DNA sequence: TGTGCTAGCAGCTACGGACTAGCGGGCGATCCGACCCAGTACTTC. The full variable domain, completed using reference TRBV9 and TRBJ2-5, is DSGVTQTPKHLITATGQRVTLRCSPRSGDLSVYWYQQSLDQGLQFLIQYYNGEERAKGNILERFSAQQFPDLHSELNLSSLELGDSALYFCASSYGLAGDPTQYFGPGTRLLVL.

The chain has TRBV5-6 and TRBJ2-3, with TRBD1 as a possible D gene (5 bases). CDR1 is SGHDT, CDR2 YYEEEE, per germline. The CDR3 consists of 15 residues. Deletions cut 4 bases from V and 1 base from J, with 13 bases between. CDR3 loop: CASSKGSVGTDTQYF. The CDR3 DNA follows: TGTGCCAGCAGCAAGGGGTCGGTCGGCACAGATACGCAGTATTTT.

The chain carries TRBV7-6 and TRBJ2-3; D uncertain. CDR1 is SGHVS and CDR2 is FNYEAQ in the germline V gene. V was shortened by 5 bases and J by 6 bases, with 9 bases between the two germline ends. The CDR3 totals 12 residues. As DNA, the CDR3 is TGTGCCAGCAGCCCCGTCGGGGATACGCAGTATTTT. It codes for CASSPVGDTQYF.

The chain carries TRBV6-5 and TRBJ1-1, with D possibly being TRBD1 (6 bases). The CDR3 contains 15 residues. CDR1 MNHEY and CDR2 SVGAGI come from the germline V gene. Trimming removed 6 bases at V and 1 base at J, with 15 bases between. The DNA of the CDR3 is TGTGCCAGCAGAATTAACAGGGATACGAACACTGAAGCTTTCTTT. It yields the protein CASRINRDTNTEAFF.

The J gene is TRBJ2-7, the V gene TRBV4-1; 10 bases are shared with TRBD1. This CDR3 has 17 residues. CDR1 MGHRA and CDR2 YSYEKL come from the germline V gene. The V gene end was trimmed by 3 bases and the J gene end by 2 bases; junction bases not matched to a gene: 10. The CDR3 region is CASSQTSGTGAPYEQYF. The CDR3, as DNA: TGCGCCAGCAGCCAGACCTCCGGGACAGGGGCCCCCTACGAGCAGTACTTC.

This clone was counted a few times. The chain recombines TRBV27 with TRBJ1-1, with a possible D match to TRBD1 (5 bases). Germline V gives CDR1 MNHEY, CDR2 SMNVEV (reference sequence). The germline V and J ends were trimmed by 2 bases and 4 bases, with 11 bases remaining between them. The CDR3 runs 14 residues. The chain's CDR3 is CASSLVTDITEAFF. Here the CDR3 DNA reads TGTGCCAGCAGTTTAGTGACAGACATCACTGAAGCTTTCTTT.

V and J are TRBV11-1 and TRBJ2-3; TRBD1 aligns across 8 bases. From germline, CDR1 is SGHAT and CDR2 FQDESV (reference sequence). This CDR3 contains 14 residues. Trimming removed 7 bases from V and 0 bases from J; junction bases left unmatched: 3. The chain's CDR3 is CASTGQGSTDTQYF. CDR3 in DNA: TGTGCCAGCACCGGACAGGGAAGCACAGATACGCAGTATTTT.

In this sample, this clone turned up once. This rearrangement joins TRBV28 to TRBJ2-7; 11 nucleotides align to TRBD2. Germline V gene data show CDR1 as MDHEN and CDR2 as SYDVKM. The J segment lost 1 base and the V segment lost 7 bases, leaving 6 bases of the junction unmatched. The CDR3 is 15 residues long. DNA of the CDR3: TGTGCCAGCAAGCCACTAGCGGGAGTATCCTACGAGCAGTACTTC. Encoded protein: CASKPLAGVSYEQYF.

This chain links TRBV5-6 with TRBJ2-7; D is unclear. This CDR3 has 14 residues. Trimming removed 0 bases from V and 0 bases from J, with 7 bases in between. CDR1 SGHDT and CDR2 YYEEEE come from the germline V gene. The DNA for the CDR3 is TGTGCCAGCAGCTTGGAGCCGAGCTCCTACGAGCAGTACTTC. As protein: CASSLEPSSYEQYF. The whole variable domain, remainder taken from reference TRBV5-6 and TRBJ2-7, is DAGVTQSPTHLIKTRGQQVTLRCSPKSGHDTVSWYQQALGQGPQFIFQYYEEEERQRGNFPDRFSGHQFPNYSSELNVNALLLGDSALYLCASSLEPSSYEQYFGPGTRLTVT.

The chain combines TRBV15 with TRBJ2-1, with 8 positions matching TRBD1. CDR1 is LNHNV, CDR2 YYDKDF, per germline (reference sequence). V trimming: 3 bases; J trimming: 7 bases; junction bases outside the gene matches: 14. The CDR3 length is 17 residues. The CDR3 DNA reads as TGTGCCACCAGCAGCCCGAATTTAGGACAGGGTTTAAATGAGCAGTTCTTC. Residues: CATSSPNLGQGLNEQFF.

This clone was counted between two and nine times. V and J are TRBV7-9 and TRBJ2-5, with TRBD1 matching 9 bases. The CDR3 spans 15 residues. Trimming cost V 3 bases and J 5 bases; bases outside gene matches: 7. Germline CDR1 reads SEHNR; CDR2 reads FQNEAQ (reference sequence). CDR3 residues: CASSFDRGAGETQYF. The CDR3 nucleotides read TGTGCCAGCAGCTTCGACAGGGGGGCCGGTGAGACCCAGTACTTC.

V usage is TRBV5-4 and J usage is TRBJ1-2; D is possibly TRBD1 (5 bases). Germline V gene sequence: CDR1 SGHNT, CDR2 YYREEE (reference sequence). Deletions cut 0 bases from V and 1 base from J, with 13 bases between. This CDR3 region has 16 residues. The CDR3 DNA reads as TGTGCCAGCAGCTTGGCCCCGGGGGGGGATAACTATGGCTACACCTTC. This codes for CASSLAPGGDNYGYTF.

This clone was observed a handful of times. The V call is TRBV2, the J call TRBJ1-2, with 9 bases fitting TRBD1. From germline, CDR1 is SNHLY and CDR2 FYNNEI. The length of the CDR3 is 14 residues. With V trimmed by 6 bases and J by 3 bases, 5 bases remained unmatched. CDR3 sequence (DNA): TGTGCCAGCAGGGGGGGACAGGGACACTATGGCTACACCTTC. The encoded protein is CASRGGQGHYGYTF.